This TCR beta chain was recorded in a study of CD8+ T cells in alopecia areata. This clone has ten or more counts. Its specificity is not known. In each case, RNA was isolated and then reverse transcribed into cDNA as the sequencing template. Only in-frame clones appear in the TCRdb table, and some are missing; sequencing was by immunoSEQ multiplex PCR. The table includes roughly 150,000 clones, about 60% detected once. Study-wide results and caveats: More clonal than normal scalp was lesional scalp, particularly alopecia totalis/universalis. Researchers reported that TCR sharing among patients proved less clear than in mice, possibly HLA-linked.

The authors sorted CD4+ and CD8+ T cells from PBMCs. The CDR3 spans 14 residues. V was clipped by 2 bases and J by 7 bases, with 12 bases between them. Per the germline V gene, CDR1 is MNHEY and CDR2 is SVGAGI. The specimen sequenced was CD4+ T cells sorted from blood. The V gene is TRBV6-5, the J gene TRBJ1-5, with D possibly TRBD1 on 5 matching bases. This receptor was obtained from a human donor in good health. CDR3 protein: CASSYILRDQPQHF. CDR3 coding DNA: TGTGCCAGCAGTTACATTTTAAGGGACCAGCCCCAGCATTTT.